This T cell receptor (beta chain) was retrieved from a study of radiation and T cells in renal cell carcinoma. The sample's time point: blood 2 weeks post-SBRT. Documented treatment: 15 Gy SBRT to primary tumor, nephrectomy 4 weeks later. Clear cell pathology was present in this patient's renal cell carcinoma. Clones were sequenced by immunoSEQ multiplex PCR, and TCRdb holds only the in-frame ones, with some missing. This sample carries approximately 79,000 clones, about 80% of them seen once, and the ten largest clones take approximately 5%. V was pared by 7 bases and J by 6 bases, with 9 bases between. This CDR3 contains 11 residues. Germline CDR1 reads MNHEY; CDR2 reads SVGAGI.

The material sequenced was blood, taken from a patient whose treatment included radiotherapy and nephrectomy. The gene calls are TRBV6-5 and TRBJ1-1; no reliable D call. This sequence was found in a man in his sixties with renal cell carcinoma. The CDR3 DNA sequence: TGTGCCAGCAAGGGAGGAGCTGAAGCTTTCTTT. It encodes CASKGGAEAFF.